The 19 T cell receptor beta chains reported below all come from one sample, sequenced in a study of shared clonotypes between healthy human individuals. Profiled with immunoSEQ multiplex PCR; TCRdb holds only in-frame clones, not every one. The data show over a million clones, approximately 97% seen once. The specimen sequenced was naive CD4+ T cells sorted from blood. The subset: CD45RA+ positively selected. The receptors come from a man younger than 45 in good health.

V gene TRBV5-5 combines with J gene TRBJ2-7, with D unresolved. Germline CDR1 is SGHKS and CDR2 is YYEKEE (reference sequence). Trimming stripped 0 bases from V and 0 bases from J, with 7 bases between. This CDR3 is 14 amino acids long. The CDR3 loop is CASSLEPGSYEQYF. The CDR3 DNA is TGTGCCAGCAGCTTGGAGCCGGGCTCCTACGAGCAGTACTTC.

This clone appeared a single time. This same CDR3 is encoded by further DNA sequences in the sample. The chain recombines TRBV5-1 with TRBJ2-7; 10 positions agree with TRBD1. The V gene's germline CDR1 is SGHRS and CDR2 YFSETQ. The CDR3 spans 14 residues. J was trimmed by 4 bases and V by 3 bases; bases with no gene match: 4. The chain's CDR3 is CASSWGQGTYEQYF. DNA of the CDR3: TGCGCCAGCAGCTGGGGACAGGGGACTTACGAGCAGTACTTC.

CDR3 region: CASSLGREGVTDTQYF. The CDR3 DNA sequence: TGTGCCAGTAGTTTAGGGCGGGAGGGGGTCACAGATACGCAGTATTTT. The chain is built from TRBV19 and TRBJ2-3, with TRBD2 identical over 9 bases. The germline V gene has CDR1 LNHDA and CDR2 SQIVND (reference sequence). The CDR3 extends over 16 amino acids. J was trimmed by 2 bases and V by 5 bases; bases with no gene match: 8.

The chain links TRBV29-1 to TRBJ2-2; D is perhaps TRBD1 (5 bases). This CDR3 has 14 amino acids. CDR1 is SQVTM and CDR2 is ANQGSEA in the germline V gene. The V end was cut by 4 bases, the J end by 1 base, with 10 bases between. CDR3 protein: CSVGRRENTGELFF. CDR3 nucleotides: TGCAGCGTTGGTCGCAGGGAGAACACCGGGGAGCTGTTTTTT.

The chain carries TRBV18 and TRBJ1-5; a possible D gene is TRBD1 (6 bases). The CDR3 has 15 residues. V gave up 3 bases and J gave up 5 bases, with 14 bases separating them. The germline CDR1 and CDR2 sequences are KGHSH and LQKENI. The CDR3 region is CASSPTGGPDQPQHF. The DNA for the CDR3 is TGTGCCAGCTCACCGACAGGAGGACCGGATCAGCCCCAGCATTTT. Full variable domain (remainder filled in from reference TRBV18 and TRBJ1-5): NAGVMQNPRHLVRRRGQEARLRCSPMKGHSHVYWYRQLPEEGLKFMVYLQKENIIDESGMPKERFSAEFPKEGPSILRIQQVVRGDSAAYFCASSPTGGPDQPQHFGDGTRLSIL.

The genes are TRBV28 and TRBJ1-4; D not resolved. The germline V gene encodes CDR1 MDHEN and CDR2 SYDVKM. This CDR3 is 15 amino acids long. V dropped 5 bases and J dropped 0 bases, with 10 bases sitting between them. The CDR3 here is CASSPGGPTNEKLFF. The CDR3 DNA follows: TGTGCCAGCAGTCCCGGCGGGCCAACTAATGAAAAACTGTTTTTT.

The chain couples TRBV5-1 to TRBJ2-3; 7 bases match TRBD1. There are 14 residues in the CDR3. Looked up from germline, CDR1 is SGHRS and CDR2 is YFSETQ. The ends lost 2 bases at V and 6 bases at J; junction bases unmatched: 6. The CDR3 reads CASSLQGPPDTQYF. The CDR3 DNA reads as TGCGCCAGCAGCTTACAGGGGCCCCCCGATACGCAGTATTTT.

V usage is TRBV5-1 and J usage is TRBJ1-1; 11 bases map to TRBD1. J lost 6 bases, V lost 0 bases, and 4 bases had no gene match. This CDR3 spans 15 amino acids. Germline values: CDR1 SGHRS, CDR2 YFSETQ. The CDR3 reads CASSLEGQGDAEAFF. Written as DNA, the CDR3 is TGCGCCAGCAGCTTGGAGGGACAGGGGGACGCTGAAGCTTTCTTT.

V usage is TRBV7-9 and J usage is TRBJ2-1; tentative D call: TRBD2 (7 bases). The CDR3 runs to 15 residues. CDR1 is SEHNR and CDR2 is FQNEAQ in the germline V gene (reference sequence). V shed 11 bases and J shed 2 bases, with 19 bases lying between them. CDR3 amino acids: CAVGAGDTPYNEQFF. The CDR3 DNA reads TGTGCCGTTGGGGCGGGGGACACACCCTACAATGAGCAGTTCTTC.

Comments on this clone: Other DNA sequences from this sample encode an identical CDR3 as well. This CDR3 is CSVEDRGNEQFF. The CDR3 DNA reads as TGCAGCGTTGAAGATCGAGGAAATGAGCAGTTCTTC. This chain links TRBV29-1 with TRBJ2-1; D is unclear. The CDR3 contains 12 residues. V lost 0 bases and J lost 7, with 7 bases in between. Germline CDR1 and CDR2: SQVTM and ANQGSEA.

The chain carries TRBV6-5 and TRBJ1-3; tentative D call: TRBD1 (5 bases). V was trimmed by 6 bases and J by 3 bases, leaving 15 bases between them. Germline-derived CDR1 and CDR2 are MNHEY and SVGAGI. The CDR3 has 15 residues. The DNA for the CDR3 is TGTGCCAGCAGCCCTATATCGGGGGGTGGAAACACCATATATTTT. Amino acids: CASSPISGGGNTIYF.

V usage is TRBV15 and J usage is TRBJ1-5, with D unclear. V lost 6 bases, J lost 3 bases, and 9 bases lay in between. CDR1 LNHNV and CDR2 YYDKDF come from the germline V gene (reference sequence). The CDR3 totals 13 residues. This CDR3 reads CATSSDHNQPQHF. The CDR3 DNA sequence: TGTGCCACCAGTTCGGACCACAATCAGCCCCAGCATTTT.

This chain uses TRBV10-3 with TRBJ2-1; TRBD1 is a possible D gene (6 bases). This CDR3 has 15 residues. V lost 11 bases and J 4 bases, leaving 21 bases between the germline ends. Per germline, CDR1 ENHRY and CDR2 SYGVKD. The CDR3 DNA sequence: TGTGCCGCCAGCACAGGGAGTGGGTTATACAATGAGCAGTTCTTC. It codes for CAASTGSGLYNEQFF.

This chain connects TRBV28 to TRBJ2-7; 10 nucleotides agree with TRBD1. The CDR3 totals 15 residues. Unmatched junction bases numbered 12, after V lost 10 bases and J lost 3 bases. Germline CDR1 and CDR2: MDHEN and SYDVKM. The CDR3 bases are TGTGCCATTACGACCGGGACAGGGGTTAACTACGAGCAGTACTTC. This codes for CAITTGTGVNYEQYF.

Comment on this clone: The junction does not match germline at one end; this may be a read error. The V gene is TRBV7-7, the J gene TRBJ2-3, with TRBD1 matching 8 bases. The CDR3 length is 15 residues. Germline lookup yields CDR1 SSHAT and CDR2 FNYEAQ (reference sequence). The CDR3 DNA is TGTGCTAGCAGCGCCCAGGGGGCGGGCACAGATACGCAGTATTTT. Translating it yields CASSAQGAGTDTQYF.

This clone showed up just once. The chain couples TRBV21-1 to TRBJ2-2; TRBD1 is taken as the D call from the table, unchecked against the DNA. TRBV21-1 is described as a pseudogene. The CDR3 has 16 amino acids. The CDR3 DNA reads as TGTGCCGGACGGGGAGAACTAGAGCCCCAGGGGGGGGAGCTGTTTTTT. It specifies CAGRGELEPQGGELFF.

The gene calls are TRBV9 and TRBJ2-7; 7 bases match TRBD2. Germline assignment: CDR1 SGDLS and CDR2 YYNGEE. The CDR3 length is 16 residues. The ends lost 0 bases at V and 0 bases at J; junction bases unmatched: 6. CDR3 nucleotides: TGTGCCAGCAGCGTAGGGCTAGCGGACCACTCCTACGAGCAGTACTTC. This encodes CASSVGLADHSYEQYF.

The rearrangement uses TRBV7-9 and TRBJ2-2, with TRBD2 matching over 10 bases. The CDR3 covers 14 residues. Unmatched junction bases numbered 5, after V lost 6 bases and J lost 7 bases. Germline assignment: CDR1 SEHNR and CDR2 FQNEAQ (reference sequence). DNA for the CDR3: TGTGCCAGCAGGCTAGCGGGAGTTGACGGGGAGCTGTTTTTT. It codes for CASRLAGVDGELFF.

J is TRBJ1-1 and V is TRBV27; possible D gene TRBD1, 5 bases. This CDR3 region has 16 residues. Germline assignment: CDR1 MNHEY and CDR2 SMNVEV (reference sequence). V lost 4 bases and J 4 bases, leaving 19 bases between the germline ends. DNA for the CDR3: TGTGCCAGCAGTTCTCCTTGGCGGGGCGGGGGCACTGAAGCTTTCTTT. Its translation: CASSSPWRGGGTEAFF.